This is a list of T cell receptor beta chains from one sample in a study of T cell repertoires in cytomegalovirus infection. From the reads, TCRdb called clonotypes with MiXCR, one entry per CDR3 protein. Altogether some 920,000 distinct CDR3 sequences are present, 31% being singletons, with the ten largest covering under 15%. Their target antigens are unknown. This sample comprised cultured CD8+ T cells from PBMCs, obtained from culture after CMV antigen stimulation. The receptors derive from a human donor in good health (CMV status not recorded). Some clones in this sample may be carry-over from other donors' samples. Both conserved end residues are part of each CDR3. Fields, in order: CDR3 protein, CDR3 DNA, D gene, clone size, V gene, J gene. The D gene is left open where the match is weak. Clone size, where shown, is once, few, many, or a class for clones that have expanded.

CDR3aa: CASIDPGGTEAFF; CDR3nt: TGTGCCAGCATCGACCCGGGGGGGACTGAAGCTTTCTTT; d_gene: .; abundance: many; v_gene: TRBV28; j_gene: TRBJ1-1
CDR3aa: CASSHPGVGGGNQPQHF; CDR3nt: TGCGCCAGCAGTCACCCTGGGGTCGGGGGAGGCAATCAGCCCCAGCATTTT; d_gene: .; abundance: .; v_gene: TRBV23-1; j_gene: TRBJ1-5
CDR3aa: CASSVNRINYGYTF; CDR3nt: TGTGCCAGCAGCGTAAACAGAATAAACTATGGCTACACCTTC; d_gene: .; abundance: once; v_gene: TRBV9; j_gene: TRBJ1-2
CDR3aa: CASSPTPRDQETQYF; CDR3nt: TGTGCCAGCAGCCCCACCCCTAGGGACCAAGAGACCCAGTACTTC; d_gene: .; abundance: many; v_gene: TRBV7-6; j_gene: TRBJ2-5
CDR3aa: CASSLTLVQETQYF; CDR3nt: TGTGCCAGCAGCTTAACCTTGGTGCAAGAGACCCAGTACTTC; d_gene: .; abundance: .; v_gene: TRBV7-9; j_gene: TRBJ2-5
CDR3aa: CASSLSARYSYEQYF; CDR3nt: TGTGCCAGCAGCTTATCAGCCCGATACTCCTACGAGCAGTACTTC; d_gene: .; abundance: few; v_gene: TRBV7-9; j_gene: TRBJ2-7
CDR3aa: CSARARGANVLTF; CDR3nt: TGCAGTGCTAGAGCGCGGGGGGCCAACGTCCTGACTTTC; d_gene: .; abundance: few; v_gene: TRBV20-1; j_gene: TRBJ2-6
CDR3aa: CASSGHGAGAPIYNEQFF; CDR3nt: TGTGCCAGCAGCGGCCATGGGGCGGGGGCACCGATTTACAATGAGCAGTTCTTC; d_gene: .; abundance: many; v_gene: TRBV7-9; j_gene: TRBJ2-1
CDR3aa: CASSSMGQLTGGTEAFF; CDR3nt: TGTGCCAGCAGCTCTATGGGACAGCTCACTGGGGGCACTGAAGCTTTCTTT; d_gene: TRBD1; abundance: .; v_gene: TRBV7-9; j_gene: TRBJ1-1
CDR3aa: CASSIAGLASEQYF; CDR3nt: TGTGCCAGTAGTATAGCGGGACTAGCGAGCGAGCAGTACTTC; d_gene: TRBD2; abundance: .; v_gene: TRBV19; j_gene: TRBJ2-7
CDR3aa: CASSQGKGNYEQYF; CDR3nt: TGCGCCAGCAGCCAAGGGAAAGGGAACTACGAGCAGTACTTC; d_gene: .; abundance: .; v_gene: TRBV4-1; j_gene: TRBJ2-7
CDR3aa: CASSPPEGSWETQYF; CDR3nt: TGTGCCAGCAGCCCCCCGGAGGGGTCGTGGGAGACCCAGTACTTC; d_gene: .; abundance: .; v_gene: TRBV7-8; j_gene: TRBJ2-5
CDR3aa: CASSPYSGFEQYF; CDR3nt: TGTGCCAGCAGCCCCTACTCGGGTTTCGAGCAGTACTTC; d_gene: .; abundance: few; v_gene: TRBV7-9; j_gene: TRBJ2-7
CDR3aa: CASSFRDRADNEQFF; CDR3nt: TGTGCCAGCAGCTTCCGGGACAGGGCTGACAATGAGCAGTTCTTC; d_gene: TRBD1; abundance: .; v_gene: TRBV7-2; j_gene: TRBJ2-1
CDR3aa: CASSPTSGGYTNEKLFF; CDR3nt: TGTGCCAGCAGCCCCACATCGGGGGGATATACTAATGAAAAACTGTTTTTT; d_gene: .; abundance: .; v_gene: TRBV7-6; j_gene: TRBJ1-4
CDR3aa: CASSIRGAPYNEQFF; CDR3nt: TGTGCCAGTAGTATTAGGGGGGCCCCCTACAATGAGCAGTTCTTC; d_gene: .; abundance: few; v_gene: TRBV19; j_gene: TRBJ2-1
CDR3aa: CASSLRFTSTDTQYF; CDR3nt: TGTGCCAGCAGTTTAAGGTTCACTAGCACAGATACGCAGTATTTT; d_gene: .; abundance: .; v_gene: TRBV28; j_gene: TRBJ2-3
CDR3aa: CASSGSAGSIYNEQFF; CDR3nt: TGTGCCAGCAGTGGATCGGCGGGGTCGATCTACAATGAGCAGTTCTTC; d_gene: .; abundance: many; v_gene: TRBV7-9; j_gene: TRBJ2-1
CDR3aa: CAIGQGNQPQHF; CDR3nt: TGTGCCATCGGCCAGGGGAATCAGCCCCAGCATTTT; d_gene: .; abundance: few; v_gene: TRBV27; j_gene: TRBJ1-5
CDR3aa: CASSLDVSRPLHF; CDR3nt: TGTGCCAGCAGCTTAGATGTGTCACGGCCCCTCCACTTT; d_gene: .; abundance: many; v_gene: TRBV11-1; j_gene: TRBJ1-6
CDR3aa: CASSGGDRGREAFF; CDR3nt: TGTGCCAGCAGCGGGGGGGACAGGGGAAGGGAAGCTTTCTTT; d_gene: TRBD1; abundance: .; v_gene: TRBV7-9; j_gene: TRBJ1-1
CDR3aa: CASSQQTLYNEQFF; CDR3nt: TGTGCCAGCAGCCAACAGACACTGTACAATGAGCAGTTCTTC; d_gene: .; abundance: .; v_gene: TRBV11-2; j_gene: TRBJ2-1
CDR3aa: CASSYDLSSGNTIYF; CDR3nt: TGTGCCAGCAGTTATGACCTGAGCTCTGGAAACACCATATATTTT; d_gene: .; abundance: few; v_gene: TRBV6-5; j_gene: TRBJ1-3
CDR3aa: CASGLGQPNYGYTF; CDR3nt: TGTGCTAGTGGTTTGGGACAGCCTAACTATGGCTACACCTTC; d_gene: .; abundance: few; v_gene: TRBV12-5; j_gene: TRBJ1-2
CDR3aa: CASSEGFSNTEAFF; CDR3nt: TGTGCCAGCAGTGAAGGTTTCTCGAACACTGAAGCTTTCTTT; d_gene: .; abundance: .; v_gene: TRBV25-1; j_gene: TRBJ1-1
CDR3aa: CASSEAYRGSGNTIYF; CDR3nt: TGTGCCAGCAGTGAAGCTTACAGGGGCTCTGGAAACACCATATATTTT; d_gene: TRBD1; abundance: many; v_gene: TRBV6-1; j_gene: TRBJ1-3
CDR3aa: CASSLAHPIFGYRFNQPQHF; CDR3nt: TGTGCCAGCAGCTTAGCGCACCCGATCTTCGGTTACAGATTCAATCAGCCCCAGCATTTT; d_gene: .; abundance: few; v_gene: TRBV7-9; j_gene: TRBJ1-5
CDR3aa: CASSLRGAGGPATDTQYF; CDR3nt: TGTGCCAGCAGTTTAAGGGGTGCGGGGGGGCCGGCGACAGATACGCAGTATTTT; d_gene: TRBD2; abundance: .; v_gene: TRBV27; j_gene: TRBJ2-3
CDR3aa: CATSGPLVNTEAFF; CDR3nt: TGTGCCACCAGCGGGCCGCTGGTGAACACTGAAGCTTTCTTT; d_gene: .; abundance: few; v_gene: TRBV15; j_gene: TRBJ1-1
CDR3aa: CASQNRTRNTEAFF; CDR3nt: TGCGCCAGCCAGAATCGGACGCGGAACACTGAAGCTTTCTTT; d_gene: .; abundance: .; v_gene: TRBV5-1; j_gene: TRBJ1-1
CDR3aa: CASSERGQFQETQYF; CDR3nt: TGTGCCAGCAGTGAAAGGGGACAGTTCCAAGAGACCCAGTACTTC; d_gene: TRBD1; abundance: few; v_gene: TRBV2; j_gene: TRBJ2-5
CDR3aa: CASSQARVSGGPGLETQYF; CDR3nt: TGCGCCAGCAGCCAAGCCCGTGTTAGCGGGGGCCCCGGGCTAGAGACCCAGTACTTC; d_gene: TRBD2; abundance: few; v_gene: TRBV4-1; j_gene: TRBJ2-5
CDR3aa: CSAALLQGGGEQFF; CDR3nt: TGCAGTGCTGCCCTCCTACAGGGTGGAGGTGAGCAGTTCTTC; d_gene: .; abundance: .; v_gene: TRBV20-1; j_gene: TRBJ2-1
CDR3aa: CASSSLRQGKKDTQYF; CDR3nt: TGTGCCAGTAGTAGTTTGCGACAAGGCAAGAAAGATACGCAGTATTTT; d_gene: .; abundance: few; v_gene: TRBV19; j_gene: TRBJ2-3
CDR3aa: CASSQSGTGETKSTDTQYF; CDR3nt: TGCGCCAGCAGTCAATCGGGGACGGGGGAAACAAAAAGCACAGATACGCAGTATTTT; d_gene: .; abundance: .; v_gene: TRBV23-1; j_gene: TRBJ2-3
CDR3aa: CASSEGTAFQETQYF; CDR3nt: TGTGCCAGCAGTGAGGGGACAGCGTTTCAAGAGACCCAGTACTTC; d_gene: TRBD1; abundance: .; v_gene: TRBV6-1; j_gene: TRBJ2-5
CDR3aa: CASSPTGLTSGGDYEQYF; CDR3nt: TGTGCCAGCAGCCCCACGGGACTTACTAGCGGGGGGGATTACGAGCAGTACTTC; d_gene: TRBD2; abundance: .; v_gene: TRBV9; j_gene: TRBJ2-7
CDR3aa: CASSQNQETDTQYF; CDR3nt: TGTGCCAGCAGCCAAAATCAGGAGACAGATACGCAGTATTTT; d_gene: .; abundance: few; v_gene: TRBV4-2; j_gene: TRBJ2-3
CDR3aa: CASSPTGQPEAFF; CDR3nt: TGTGCCAGCAGTCCGACCGGACAGCCTGAAGCTTTCTTT; d_gene: .; abundance: .; v_gene: TRBV27; j_gene: TRBJ1-1
CDR3aa: CASSLGRGAFF; CDR3nt: TGTGCCAGCAGTTTGGGGCGGGGGGCTTTCTTT; d_gene: .; abundance: .; v_gene: TRBV12-3/TRBV12-4; j_gene: TRBJ1-1
CDR3aa: CASTKTGSQNGYTF; CDR3nt: TGTGCCAGCACCAAGACAGGCTCGCAAAATGGCTACACCTTC; d_gene: .; abundance: .; v_gene: TRBV12-3/TRBV12-4; j_gene: TRBJ1-2
CDR3aa: CASGQGEPYNEQFF; CDR3nt: TGTGCCAGCGGACAGGGGGAGCCCTACAATGAGCAGTTCTTC; d_gene: TRBD1; abundance: .; v_gene: TRBV11-2; j_gene: TRBJ2-1
CDR3aa: CASSEHRERSIYSYTF; CDR3nt: TGTGCCAGCAGCGAACACCGGGAACGGAGTATCTATAGCTACACCTTC; d_gene: .; abundance: .; v_gene: TRBV28; j_gene: TRBJ1-2
CDR3aa: CASSWDRAFEQYF; CDR3nt: TGTGCCAGCAGCTGGGACAGAGCCTTTGAGCAGTATTTT; d_gene: TRBD1; abundance: .; v_gene: TRBV7-9; j_gene: TRBJ2-3
CDR3aa: CASTWTSGVKETQYF; CDR3nt: TGTGCCAGCACTTGGACTAGCGGGGTTAAAGAGACCCAGTACTTC; d_gene: TRBD2; abundance: many; v_gene: TRBV12-3/TRBV12-4; j_gene: TRBJ2-5
CDR3aa: CASSQEIVRNEQYF; CDR3nt: TGCGCCAGCAGCCAAGAGATTGTAAGGAACGAGCAGTACTTC; d_gene: .; abundance: .; v_gene: TRBV4-1; j_gene: TRBJ2-7
CDR3aa: CASSLNGGYEQYF; CDR3nt: TGTGCCAGCAGTTTAAACGGAGGCTACGAGCAGTACTTC; d_gene: .; abundance: .; v_gene: TRBV12-3/TRBV12-4; j_gene: TRBJ2-7
CDR3aa: CASSQAYTEAFF; CDR3nt: TGTGCCAGCAGCCAAGCATACACTGAAGCTTTCTTT; d_gene: .; abundance: few; v_gene: TRBV3-1; j_gene: TRBJ1-1
CDR3aa: CASSLGQGRRSGTEAFF; CDR3nt: TGTGCCAGCAGCTTGGGGCAGGGGCGCAGGTCGGGCACTGAAGCTTTCTTT; d_gene: .; abundance: few; v_gene: TRBV7-9; j_gene: TRBJ1-1
CDR3aa: CATRVERDGNTGELFF; CDR3nt: TGTGCCACGAGGGTAGAGCGGGACGGTAACACCGGGGAGCTGTTTTTT; d_gene: TRBD2; abundance: few; v_gene: TRBV24-1; j_gene: TRBJ2-2
CDR3aa: CASRVIGGLKVYNEQFF; CDR3nt: TGTGCCAGCAGAGTTATTGGAGGCCTAAAAGTCTACAATGAGCAGTTCTTC; d_gene: .; abundance: few; v_gene: TRBV27; j_gene: TRBJ2-1
CDR3aa: CASPSEGNTEAFF; CDR3nt: TGTGCCAGTCCCTCGGAGGGGAACACTGAAGCTTTCTTT; d_gene: .; abundance: few; v_gene: TRBV6-6; j_gene: TRBJ1-1
CDR3aa: CASSQVPWTSGGNTGELFF; CDR3nt: TGCGCCAGCAGCCAAGTCCCTTGGACTAGCGGGGGGAACACCGGGGAGCTGTTTTTT; d_gene: TRBD2; abundance: .; v_gene: TRBV4-1; j_gene: TRBJ2-2
CDR3aa: CASSLGLAGGQGTDTQYF; CDR3nt: TGTGCCAGCAGCTTAGGACTAGCGGGGGGGCAGGGGACAGATACGCAGTATTTT; d_gene: TRBD2; abundance: many; v_gene: TRBV7-6; j_gene: TRBJ2-3
CDR3aa: CASSPKGRTMGYTF; CDR3nt: TGTGCCAGCAGCCCCAAGGGCCGGACTATGGGCTACACCTTC; d_gene: .; abundance: .; v_gene: TRBV3-1; j_gene: TRBJ1-2
CDR3aa: CATSDLSTEAYNEQFF; CDR3nt: TGTGCCACCAGTGATTTAAGTACAGAAGCCTACAATGAGCAGTTCTTC; d_gene: .; abundance: .; v_gene: TRBV24-1; j_gene: TRBJ2-1